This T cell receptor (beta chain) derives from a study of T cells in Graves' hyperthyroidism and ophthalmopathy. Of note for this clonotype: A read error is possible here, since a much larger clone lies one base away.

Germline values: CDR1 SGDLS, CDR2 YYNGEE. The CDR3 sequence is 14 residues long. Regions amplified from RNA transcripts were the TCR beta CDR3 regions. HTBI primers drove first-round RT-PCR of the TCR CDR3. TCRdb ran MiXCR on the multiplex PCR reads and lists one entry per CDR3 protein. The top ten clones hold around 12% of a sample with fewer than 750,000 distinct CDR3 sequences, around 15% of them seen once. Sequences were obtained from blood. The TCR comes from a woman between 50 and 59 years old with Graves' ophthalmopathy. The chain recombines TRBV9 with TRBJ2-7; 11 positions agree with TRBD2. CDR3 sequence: CASSITSGSGEQHF. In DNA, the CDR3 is TGTGCCAGCAGCATCACTAGCGGGAGTGGCGAGCAGCACTTC.